One and the same sample provided the 19 T cell receptor beta chains below, sequenced in a study. The sequencer was an Illumina MiSeq. The public reads were quality trimmed at Q25 with fastp and then assembled into clones with MiXCR by TCRdb, keeping productive beta chains. Each entry is one CDR3 protein sequence, shown with its most common DNA and genes. The sample contains roughly 4,500 distinct CDR3 sequences, 7% to 9% of them found a single time. The ten most abundant clones make up 8.5% to 9.5% of the sample. Sample: CD4+ T cells from synovial fluid. These TCRs come from a human donor with rheumatoid arthritis.

Judged by abundance, this clonotype is medium-sized. The chain couples TRBV18 to TRBJ1-4; no reliable D call. V gave up 6 bases and J gave up 0 bases, with 8 bases separating them. The CDR3 contains 14 residues. Germline V lookup: CDR1 KGHSH, CDR2 LQKENI. The CDR3 bases are TGTGCCAGCTCTCCGGGAACAACTAATGAAAAACTGTTTTTT. Encoded protein: CASSPGTTNEKLFF.

V usage is TRBV7-8 and J usage is TRBJ2-2, with 10 bases aligning to TRBD1. The V gene end was trimmed by 4 bases and the J gene end by 4 bases; junction bases not matched to a gene: 6. The CDR3 length is 16 residues. Per germline, CDR1 SGHVS and CDR2 FQNEAQ. CDR3 in DNA: TGTGCCAGCAGCTCCGGGACAGGGGTTAGCACCGGGGAGCTGTTTTTT. Translating gives CASSSGTGVSTGELFF.

This clonotype was counted only a few times. The chain combines TRBV7-3 with TRBJ2-7; D perhaps matches TRBD2 (6 bases). V lost 5 bases and J 7 bases, leaving 12 bases between the germline ends. The germline V gene has CDR1 SGHTA and CDR2 FQGTGA. The CDR3 length is 12 residues. CDR3 bases: TGTGCCAGCAGCCCGGCCGGGGGAGAGCAGTACTTC. Protein sequence: CASSPAGGEQYF.

This clonotype was seen many times. The chain is built from TRBV5-6 and TRBJ1-4; tentatively, D is TRBD1 (6 bases). CDR3 length: 14 residues. V was pared by 2 bases and J by 7 bases, with 12 bases between. Germline CDR1 SGHDT, CDR2 YYEEEE. The CDR3 sequence: CASSLGGNSEKLFF. CDR3 DNA: TGTGCCAGCAGCTTAGGGGGTAATAGTGAAAAACTGTTTTTT.

This clonotype has more than one count but fewer than ten. This chain connects TRBV7-2 to TRBJ2-1; D may correspond to TRBD1 or TRBD2 (5 bases each). The V and J ends lost 5 bases and 12 bases respectively, with 26 bases between them. CDR3 length equals 16 residues. Germline V gene lookup returns CDR1 SGHTA and CDR2 FQGNSA. The CDR3 sequence is CASSRPGTVVNEWQFF. The CDR3 DNA is TGTGCCAGCAGCCGACCCGGGACGGTTGTTAATGAGTGGCAGTTCTTC.

The sample holds many counts of this clonotype. The chain recombines TRBV20-1 with TRBJ1-2, with unresolved D. Germline V lookup: CDR1 DFQATT, CDR2 SNEGSKA (reference sequence). V was clipped by 3 bases and J by 12 bases, with 11 bases between them. The length of the CDR3 is 10 residues. The chain's CDR3 is CSARDVQDTF. DNA for the CDR3: TGCAGTGCTAGGGACGTTCAAGACACCTTC.

This clonotype was seen at least ten times. This chain links TRBV29-1 with TRBJ2-1, with 7 bases identical to TRBD2. Trimming took 7 bases from V and 9 from J; bases not matched to a gene: 12. CDR1 and CDR2 from the germline V gene are SQVTM and ANQGSEA. CDR3 length: 13 amino acids. The CDR3 here is CSARWAGDGEQFF. The CDR3 DNA reads TGCAGCGCCCGCTGGGCGGGAGACGGTGAGCAGTTCTTC.

This clonotype appeared a few times. The V call is TRBV11-2, the J call TRBJ2-1, with TRBD2 matching 11 bases. Germline V gene lookup returns CDR1 SGHAT and CDR2 FQNNGV. CDR3 length equals 17 residues. Losses at the gene ends were 0 bases for V and 7 bases for J; bases not matched to a gene: 8. In nucleotides, the CDR3 is TGTGCCAGCAGCTTAGATAGCGGGAGGGTAGGCGGAAATGAGCAGTTCTTC. This encodes CASSLDSGRVGGNEQFF.

Sample share makes this clonotype medium-sized. The V and J genes are TRBV11-2 and TRBJ2-7; D is undetermined. CDR1 and CDR2 from the germline V gene are SGHAT and FQNNGV. The CDR3 covers 12 residues. Trimming cost V 2 bases and J 4 bases, with 6 bases left between them. The CDR3 nucleotides read TGTGCCAGCAGCTTACTAGTGTACGAGCAGTACTTC. Translated, it gives CASSLLVYEQYF.

This clonotype qualifies as large. J is TRBJ1-1 and V is TRBV27; D is uncertain. From germline, CDR1 is MNHEY and CDR2 SMNVEV (reference sequence). Trimming removed 9 bases at V and 0 bases at J, with 8 bases between. This CDR3 has 12 residues. In nucleotides, the CDR3 is TGTGCCAGTCACGGTATGAACACTGAAGCTTTCTTT. Its protein is CASHGMNTEAFF.

Within the sample, this clonotype is medium-sized. The chain carries TRBV10-3 and TRBJ1-1, with 10 bases identical to TRBD1. With 7 bases clipped from V and 4 bases from J, the junction kept 3 bases outside the gene matches. The germline V gene encodes CDR1 ENHRY and CDR2 SYGVKD. This CDR3 has 13 amino acids. Written as DNA, the CDR3 is TGTGCCATCAAGGGGACAGGGGCCACTGAAGCTTTCTTT. It encodes CAIKGTGATEAFF.

At least ten counts were recorded for this clonotype. The CDR3 sequence: CSVGPKGGETQYF. CDR3 DNA: TGCAGCGTTGGGCCTAAAGGGGGAGAGACCCAGTACTTC. The rearrangement joins TRBV29-1 to TRBJ2-5, with D perhaps matching TRBD1 (6 bases). The CDR3 length is 13 residues. CDR1 SQVTM and CDR2 ANQGSEA come from the germline V gene. The V end lost 4 bases, the J end lost 4 bases, and 13 bases lay between the germline ends.

This clonotype was found a few times. The rearrangement joins TRBV6-2 or TRBV6-3 to TRBJ1-4, with TRBD1 identical over 9 bases. The CDR3 contains 15 residues. Germline-derived CDR1 and CDR2 are MNHEY and SVGEGT. The V and J ends lost 5 bases and 8 bases, in that order; junction bases with no gene match: 9. CDR3 sequence (DNA): TGTGCCAGCAGTGGAGGGACAGGGAAGGAGGAAAAACTGTTTTTT. It encodes CASSGGTGKEEKLFF.

This clonotype qualifies as medium-sized. The chain joins TRBV20-1 to TRBJ1-5; D not resolved. Germline V gives CDR1 DFQATT, CDR2 SNEGSKA (reference sequence). This CDR3 has 14 residues. V was clipped by 1 base and J by 5 bases, with 12 bases between them. DNA of the CDR3: TGCAGTGCTAGAGGCAGTATGGCCCATCAGCCCCAGCATTTT. Protein: CSARGSMAHQPQHF.

In this sample, this clonotype is medium-sized. The rearrangement links TRBV4-2 to TRBJ2-1; possibly TRBD1 for D (5 bases). Germline V CDR1 and CDR2: LGHNA, YNFKEQ. There are 16 residues in the CDR3. With 0 bases removed from V and 6 bases from J, the gap between germline ends came to 15 bases. Written as DNA, the CDR3 is TGTGCCAGCAGCCAAGAAGGCCAGGGTAGCATCAATGAGCAGTTCTTC. It encodes CASSQEGQGSINEQFF.

This clonotype has at least ten counts. This chain uses TRBV12-3 or TRBV12-4 with TRBJ1-6, with 8 bases aligning to TRBD1. The CDR3 is 16 residues long. J lost 6 bases, V lost 6 bases, and 10 bases had no gene match. In DNA, the CDR3 is TGTGCCAGCAGAGATTCCGGGACAGGACTTAATTCACCCCTCCACTTT. It translates to CASRDSGTGLNSPLHF.

This clonotype is judged medium-sized (0.01 to 0.1%). J is TRBJ1-2 and V is TRBV20-1, with 8 bases matching TRBD1. Germline V lookup: CDR1 DFQATT, CDR2 SNEGSKA (reference sequence). With 4 bases clipped from V and 4 bases from J, the junction kept 11 bases outside the gene matches. This CDR3 comprises 15 residues. DNA for the CDR3: TGCAGTGCTACCCCCGACTACGGGACAGGCTATGGCTACACCTTC. Translated, it gives CSATPDYGTGYGYTF.

This rearrangement joins TRBV5-6 to TRBJ2-7; D is unclear. Germline CDR1 reads SGHDT; CDR2 reads YYEEEE. Trimming shortened V by 3 bases and J by 9 bases, and 10 bases separated the two germline ends. This CDR3 is 11 amino acids long. The CDR3, as DNA: TGTGCCAGCAGCTCCTTGGAAGTGCAGTACTTC. The encoded protein is CASSSLEVQYF.

This clonotype is classed as large. The J gene is TRBJ1-1, the V gene TRBV5-1; D is possibly TRBD1 (5 bases). The V end lost 0 bases, the J end lost 10 bases, and 13 bases lay between the germline ends. The CDR3 sequence is 13 residues long. The V gene's germline CDR1 is SGHRS and CDR2 YFSETQ. The CDR3 loop reads CASSLDDSYSAFF. The CDR3 DNA reads as TGCGCCAGCAGCTTGGATGACAGTTACTCAGCTTTCTTT.